This T cell receptor (beta chain) was documented in a study of vaccination effects on CD4 cells after COVID-19 (dated by TCRdb to between 2020 and 2023). Turning to the overall study: Two doses of either the BNT162b2 or the mRNA-1273 mRNA SARS-CoV-2 vaccine were administered to participants. SARS-CoV-2 spike-specific CD4+ TCR repertoires from before and after mRNA vaccination were compared in COVID-19 convalescent patients and in infection-naive vaccine recipients. Altogether, around 9 COVID-19 convalescent patients and several SARS-CoV-2-naive healthy vaccine recipients made up the full study. In the study, cultures from other donors were sequenced using the Oncomine TCR Beta short-read assay on an Illumina iSeq 100. Summary of the overall study and its limitations: Among healthy vaccine recipients, nearly all vaccine-induced clones were SARS-CoV-2 mono-reactive, and only 1 of 255 was cross-reactive with common cold coronaviruses. The study was limited by a small number of convalescent patients, and early post-infection timepoints were lacking. At late post-vaccination timepoints, both infection-induced and vaccine-induced clones showed marked clonal contraction, consistent with waning T cell responses.

As regards this clone: Its binding antigen is unknown. No much larger clone exists at a distance of one base, and base qualities are not known.

Trimming at the junction amounts to 1 base on V and 4 bases on J, and the germline ends lie 12 bases apart. Reading the germline V gene gives CDR1 MNHEY and CDR2 SVGAGI. The CDR3 has 15 amino acids, counting the end cysteine and phenylalanine. Only the CDR3 portion is preserved as DNA: 45 bases, with reading frame beginning at the first base. In the ViraFEST assay, PBMC were stimulated with viral peptide pools, and TCR sequencing was then used to find antigen-specific CD4+ T cell clonotypes based on their expansion. After around 11 days of culture, CD4+ T cells were isolated with the EasySep CD4+ T cell isolation kit. Negative nucleocapsid antibody results before and after vaccination confirmed that the healthy vaccine recipients had no prior SARS-CoV-2 infection. Over 1.5 million PBMC per well were cultured with about 9.6 ug/ml peptides in IMDM containing roughly 5% human AB serum, roughly 9.5 IU/ml IL-2 and gentamicin. On days 3 and 7, half of the culture medium was replaced with fresh IL-2-containing medium. Unless noted otherwise, every peptide stimulation condition was cultured in triplicate wells. PBMC were separated from whole blood using Ficoll-Paque Plus gradient centrifugation and were then either cryopreserved at -140C or used fresh. The overlapping peptide pools covered the spike proteins of SARS-CoV-2 as well as those of the common cold coronaviruses HCoV-NL63, HCoV-OC43 and HCoV-229E. Genomic DNA was extracted from cultured CD4+ T cells with the QIAamp micro DNA kit.

Library preparation was by the immunoSEQ multiplex PCR assay. DNA from the CD4+ T cells that had been cultured and isolated underwent TCR beta CDR3 sequencing. The authors processed their data as follows. Non-productive TCR sequences were removed, reads were trimmed to the CDR3 region, and CDR3s of at least 7 amino acids were retained. Antigen-specific clonotypes were identified with the MANAFEST web app by comparing expansion in peptide wells against reference cultures. To count as positive, a clone had to show expansion at FDR<0.05 compared with the reference and with all other wells, an odds ratio above 5, and a frequency above 0.1% in two replicate wells. Clonotypes significantly expanded in SARS-CoV-2 spike wells and in at least one common cold coronavirus spike condition were defined as cross-reactive. CDR3 similarity was assessed by Levenshtein distance with the stringdist R package, and unrooted trees were built with ape in R 3.6.1. Held by TCRdb, this immuneACCESS table contains in-frame sequences only and omits some clones. Under half of the omission traces to an unresolved V gene where checked; the cause of the rest is unknown. That table is the source of V, J and clone size, and D and trimming were worked out from the DNA. This sample lists 25,000 to 35,000 clones; 55% to 75% were detected once. 28% of the sample goes to the ten largest clones.

The clonotype comes from a human donor who received a COVID-19 vaccine. This specimen consisted of CD4+ T cells from PBMCs cultured with HCoV-229E spike peptides, obtained before COVID-19 vaccination. The cell subset or site label here, explained by the study, means: HCoV-229E spike overlapping peptide pool stimulation. The chain couples TRBV6-5 to TRBJ2-3; the D gene remains uncertain. The CDR3 region: CASSYFGFESDTQYF. The bases read TGTGCCAGCAGTTACTTCGGGTTCGAATCAGATACGCAGTATTTT.